One and the same sample provided the 23 T cell receptor beta chains below, sequenced in a study of blood T cell repertoires in COVID-19. Using immunoSEQ multiplex PCR, the repertoire was profiled, and TCRdb retains in-frame clones only, with some absent. In the table there are 25,000 to 35,000 clones, about 80% of which are singletons. The specimen sequenced was peripheral blood. Receptor source: a man in his 70s with active COVID-19.

This sequence joins TRBV28 and TRBJ1-2; D might be TRBD1 (5 bases). The germline gives CDR1 MDHEN, CDR2 SYDVKM. This CDR3 is 15 amino acids long. Trimming shortened V by 6 bases and J by 5 bases, and 19 bases separated the two germline ends. The CDR3 nucleotides are TGTGCCAGCAGAGCCCGGACATATGGCCCTTATGGCTACACCTTC. Amino acid sequence: CASRARTYGPYGYTF.

The chain employs TRBV6-5 and TRBJ2-1, with TRBD2 identical over 8 bases. The CDR3 spans 15 residues. CDR1 and CDR2 from the germline V gene are MNHEY and SVGAGI. After removal of 6 bases from V and 4 bases from J, the junction contained 8 bases not matched to a gene. CDR3 protein: CASSPMSGSYNEQFF. The CDR3 nucleotides read TGTGCCAGCAGCCCAATGAGCGGGAGTTACAATGAGCAGTTCTTC.

The rearrangement uses TRBV12-5 and TRBJ1-1, with D maybe TRBD1 (6 bases). Trimming cost V 5 bases and J 1 base, with 14 bases left between them. This CDR3 spans 15 amino acids. Germline V lookup: CDR1 LGHNT, CDR2 FRNRAP. Here the CDR3 reads CASGTGQSTNTEAFF. The CDR3 nucleotides are TGTGCTAGTGGTACCGGACAGAGCACGAACACTGAAGCTTTCTTT.

This chain joins TRBV18 and TRBJ1-1; TRBD1 matches 8 bases. The V gene's germline CDR1 is KGHSH and CDR2 LQKENI. CDR3 size: 13 residues. With 6 bases clipped from V and 4 bases from J, the junction kept 4 bases outside the gene matches. CDR3 in amino acids: CASSQTGATEAFF. The CDR3 bases are TGTGCCAGCTCGCAGACAGGGGCCACTGAAGCTTTCTTT.

The CDR3 DNA reads as TGTGCCAGCAGCTTGTATGGCGGGAGCTGGGCAGATACGCAGTATTTT. Encoded protein: CASSLYGGSWADTQYF. The V gene is TRBV5-4, the J gene TRBJ2-3; TRBD2 matches at 7 bases. Trimming at V came to 1 base and at J to 4 bases, leaving 9 bases not matched to a gene. This CDR3 is 16 amino acids long. Germline CDR1 is SGHNT and CDR2 is YYREEE (reference sequence).

This clone was seen only once. The chain joins TRBV3-1 (or the pseudogene TRBV3-2) to TRBJ2-1; 14 bases line up with TRBD2. The germline gives CDR1 LGHDT, CDR2 YNNKEL (reference sequence). The CDR3 totals 16 residues. J was trimmed by 2 bases and V by 6 bases; bases with no gene match: 3. The CDR3 protein is CASSSTSGGAYNEQFF. DNA of the CDR3: TGTGCCAGCAGTTCGACTAGCGGGGGGGCCTACAATGAGCAGTTCTTC.

This clone was picked up one time. The V call is TRBV11-2, the J call TRBJ1-6; 8 nucleotides line up with TRBD1. The V and J ends lost 0 bases and 4 bases, in that order; junction bases with no gene match: 11. CDR1 is SGHAT and CDR2 is FQNNGV in the germline V gene. The CDR3 consists of 19 residues. CDR3 in amino acids: CASSLDSWRGTGYNSPLHF. CDR3 coding DNA: TGTGCCAGCAGCTTAGATTCATGGCGAGGGACAGGTTATAATTCACCCCTCCACTTT.

The chain recombines TRBV19 with TRBJ1-5; 7 nucleotides agree with TRBD1. The CDR3 runs to 13 residues. Germline V lookup: CDR1 LNHDA, CDR2 SQIVND (reference sequence). V shed 7 bases and J 4 bases; nucleotides not matched to a gene: 4. For the CDR3, the DNA is TGTGCCAGTAACCGGGACAGAAATCAGCCCCAGCATTTT. Its protein is CASNRDRNQPQHF. Filled out from reference TRBV19 and TRBJ1-5, the complete variable domain reads DGGITQSPKYLFRKEGQNVTLSCEQNLNHDAMYWYRQDPGQGLRLIYYSQIVNDFQKGDIAEGYSVSREKKESFPLTVTSAQKNPTAFYLCASNRDRNQPQHFGDGTRLSIL.

The chain uses TRBV7-3 and TRBJ2-1; D not certain. This CDR3 comprises 13 residues. V lost 1 base and J 10 bases, leaving 11 bases between the germline ends. The germline gives CDR1 SGHTA, CDR2 FQGTGA. The CDR3 loop is CASSLIGRNEQFF. CDR3 bases: TGTGCCAGCAGCTTAATAGGCAGGAACGAGCAGTTCTTC.

CDR3 in DNA: TGTGCCAGCAGCTTAACGCAGCGGGGCCCCTATGGCTACACCTTC. Translated: CASSLTQRGPYGYTF. This rearrangement joins TRBV7-9 to TRBJ1-2, with a tentative D call TRBD1 (5 bases). CDR1 is SEHNR and CDR2 is FQNEAQ in the germline V gene (reference sequence). V was trimmed by 2 bases and J by 4 bases, leaving 14 bases between them. CDR3 size: 15 residues.

The chain joins TRBV6-5 to TRBJ1-4; TRBD1 matches 9 bases. Looked up from germline, CDR1 is MNHEY and CDR2 is SVGAGI. Trimming at V came to 6 bases and at J to 6 bases, leaving 5 bases not matched to a gene. This CDR3 is 14 amino acids long. DNA of the CDR3: TGTGCCAGCAGGACAGGGGGGAGCTATGAAAAACTGTTTTTT. Its protein is CASRTGGSYEKLFF.

This rearrangement joins TRBV7-3 to TRBJ2-1, with 8 nucleotides matching TRBD2. CDR3 length equals 16 residues. Unmatched junction bases numbered 11, after V lost 5 bases and J lost 5 bases. Per germline, CDR1 SGHTA and CDR2 FQGTGA. CDR3 residues: CASSKRPAGGDNEQFF. CDR3 sequence (DNA): TGTGCCAGCAGCAAACGGCCCGCGGGGGGTGACAATGAGCAGTTCTTC.

The V call is TRBV12-3 or TRBV12-4, the J call TRBJ2-7; maybe TRBD1 (6 bases). The CDR3 contains 12 residues. Trimming pared 4 bases from V and 7 bases from J, leaving 11 bases between. The CDR3 is CASSSTGTEQYF. CDR3 nucleotide sequence: TGTGCCAGCAGTTCTACCGGGACAGAGCAGTACTTC.

The V gene is TRBV12-3 or TRBV12-4, the J gene TRBJ1-1; D is unclear. The CDR3 contains 13 residues. The V gene lost 3 bases and the J gene lost 1 base, with 6 bases spanning the gap. The CDR3 sequence is CASSFSGNTEAFF. CDR3 coding DNA: TGTGCCAGCAGTTTCTCGGGGAACACTGAAGCTTTCTTT.

The rearrangement joins TRBV2 to TRBJ2-7; 7 nucleotides agree with TRBD1. This CDR3 comprises 13 residues. Germline assignment: CDR1 SNHLY and CDR2 FYNNEI. J gave up 6 bases and V 6 bases, and 8 bases lay outside the gene matches. The CDR3 spells CASSVPGGIEQYF. The CDR3 DNA sequence: TGTGCCAGCAGCGTCCCAGGGGGTATCGAGCAGTACTTC.

The rearrangement links TRBV27 to TRBJ1-5; D gene ambiguous. Between the trimmed V and J ends, which lost 9 bases and 4 bases, there was a span of 19 bases. In germline, CDR1 is MNHEY, CDR2 SMNVEV (reference sequence). The CDR3 has 15 amino acids. CDR3: CASQSSDGTNQPQHF. The CDR3 DNA sequence: TGTGCCAGTCAGAGTAGCGACGGAACAAATCAGCCCCAGCATTTT.

This chain connects TRBV19 to TRBJ2-3, with 9 positions matching TRBD1. Germline V CDR1 and CDR2: LNHDA, SQIVND (reference sequence). This CDR3 comprises 15 residues. Losses at the gene ends were 3 bases for V and 6 bases for J; bases not matched to a gene: 7. CDR3 amino acids: CASSIGTGFQDTQYF. The CDR3 DNA follows: TGTGCCAGTAGTATCGGGACAGGGTTTCAGGATACGCAGTATTTT.

This chain joins TRBV30 and TRBJ1-3; tentative D call: TRBD1 (5 bases). The CDR3 runs to 18 residues. CDR1 is GTSNPN and CDR2 is SVGIG in the germline V gene (reference sequence). V shed 5 bases and J shed 0 bases, with 23 bases lying between them. As DNA, the CDR3 is TGTGCCTGGGGGGGGAGGTCTGGCATCGTCAACTCTGGAAACACCATATATTTT. It translates to CAWGGRSGIVNSGNTIYF.

This clone was recorded once. This chain connects TRBV2 to TRBJ2-7; D unresolved. The length of the CDR3 is 13 residues. CDR1 SNHLY and CDR2 FYNNEI come from the germline V gene. V was clipped by 5 bases and J by 3 bases, with 11 bases between them. Written as DNA, the CDR3 is TGTGCCAGCAGTTTGACACAGAACTACGAGCAGTACTTC. Its translation is CASSLTQNYEQYF.

The V gene is TRBV7-9, the J gene TRBJ2-7; D is unresolved. CDR1 is SEHNR, CDR2 FQNEAQ, per germline (reference sequence). V lost 3 bases to trimming and J lost 3 bases, with 6 bases between them. The CDR3 runs to 12 residues. The DNA of the CDR3 is TGTGCCAGCAGCTTCGGTAACTACGAGCAGTACTTC. It yields the protein CASSFGNYEQYF. The complete variable domain, with remaining parts taken from reference TRBV7-9 and TRBJ2-7, reads DTGVSQNPRHKITKRGQNVTFRCDPISEHNRLYWYRQTLGQGPEFLTYFQNEAQLEKSRLLSDRFSAERPKGSFSTLEIQRTEQGDSAMYLCASSFGNYEQYFGPGTRLTVT.

This clone was detected only a few times. The CDR3 loop is CASSFQGRIQDTQYF. Here the CDR3 DNA reads TGTGCCAGCAGTTTCCAGGGCCGAATTCAGGATACGCAGTATTTT. The chain uses TRBV27 and TRBJ2-3; D perhaps matches TRBD1 (5 bases). CDR1 and CDR2 (germline): MNHEY, SMNVEV (reference sequence). This CDR3 spans 15 amino acids. The germline V and J ends were trimmed by 3 bases and 6 bases, with 16 bases remaining between them.

This chain uses TRBV4-1 with TRBJ2-1, with 8 bases that match TRBD2. The CDR3 runs 15 residues. V dropped 4 bases and J dropped 0; count of bases not matched to a gene: 2. CDR1 is MGHRA and CDR2 is YSYEKL in the germline V gene. CDR3 loop: CASSPAGASYNEQFF. CDR3 coding DNA: TGCGCCAGCAGCCCAGCGGGAGCCTCCTACAATGAGCAGTTCTTC.

This clone appeared a few times. V usage is TRBV3-1 (or the pseudogene TRBV3-2) and J usage is TRBJ1-1, with D hard to call. Trimming pared 1 base from V and 5 bases from J, leaving 8 bases between. Germline values: CDR1 LGHDT, CDR2 YNNKEL (reference sequence). This CDR3 is built from 13 residues. CDR3 loop: CASSQVYRTEAFF. The CDR3 bases are TGTGCCAGCAGCCAAGTCTATCGTACTGAAGCTTTCTTT.